Each of the 8 T cell receptor beta chains below was sequenced from the same sample in a study of shared clonotypes between healthy human individuals. The method was immunoSEQ multiplex PCR; TCRdb's version includes in-frame clones alone and lacks a portion of them. The table shows some 2,400,000 clones, with nearly 97% occurring only once. Sequenced material: naive CD4+ T cells sorted from blood. Subset meaning: CD45RA+ positively selected. These receptors were collected from a man aged 18 to 35 in good health.

The chain joins TRBV7-2 to TRBJ2-7, with D tentatively TRBD1 (6 bases). This CDR3 region has 14 residues. Trimming cost V 4 bases and J 2 bases, with 12 bases left between them. Germline CDR1 is SGHTA and CDR2 is FQGNSA. CDR3 sequence: CASSSTDRPYEQYF. For the CDR3, the DNA is TGTGCCAGCAGCTCAACCGACAGGCCCTACGAGCAGTACTTC.

The chain links TRBV10-2 to TRBJ1-6, with D unclear. This CDR3 is built from 14 residues. Germline CDR1 and CDR2: WSHSY and SAAADI. V dropped 3 bases and J dropped 7 bases, with 10 bases sitting between them. The CDR3 DNA reads TGCGCCAGCAGTGAAACGGCCCAGAATTCACCCCTCCACTTT. Protein product: CASSETAQNSPLHF.

This chain links TRBV5-1 with TRBJ1-1; 9 bases are a match to TRBD1. The V and J ends lost 4 bases and 6 bases, in that order; junction bases with no gene match: 10. The CDR3 extends over 15 amino acids. In germline, CDR1 is SGHRS, CDR2 YFSETQ. The CDR3 loop reads CASSLEQGAIAEAFF. In nucleotides, the CDR3 is TGCGCCAGCAGCCTAGAACAGGGGGCGATAGCTGAAGCTTTCTTT. Complete variable domain (other parts from reference TRBV5-1 and TRBJ1-1): KAGVTQTPRYLIKTRGQQVTLSCSPISGHRSVSWYQQTPGQGLQFLFEYFSETQRNKGNFPGRFSGRQFSNSRSEMNVSTLELGDSALYLCASSLEQGAIAEAFFGQGTRLTVV.

For this clone: Other DNA sequences in this sample translate to the same CDR3. The chain has TRBV27 and TRBJ1-5; D might be TRBD1 (6 bases). The CDR3 spans 15 residues. Germline loops: CDR1 MNHEY, CDR2 SMNVEV (reference sequence). Trimming shortened V by 3 bases and J by 2 bases, and 11 bases separated the two germline ends. The CDR3 loop is CASSFRGAGNQPQHF. DNA of the CDR3: TGTGCCAGCAGTTTTAGGGGGGCTGGCAATCAGCCCCAGCATTTT.

J is TRBJ1-2 and V is TRBV2, with TRBD1 matching 8 bases. CDR1 SNHLY and CDR2 FYNNEI come from the germline V gene. Germline trimming cut 3 bases from V and 3 bases from J; bases unmatched to any gene: 3. This CDR3 is 14 amino acids long. The CDR3 nucleotides are TGTGCCAGCAGTGATGGGGGACAGGACTATGGCTACACCTTC. Translated: CASSDGGQDYGYTF.

The chain carries TRBV19 and TRBJ2-3, with 10 bases matching TRBD2. This CDR3 region has 18 residues. Germline V gene lookup returns CDR1 LNHDA and CDR2 SQIVND (reference sequence). V trimming: 2 bases; J trimming: 1 base; junction bases outside the gene matches: 9. Written as DNA, the CDR3 is TGTGCCAGTAGTATAAGGGCTAGCGGGAGTCTTGGCACAGATACGCAGTATTTT. It is translated as CASSIRASGSLGTDTQYF.

The chain carries TRBV5-4 and TRBJ2-1, with 8 bases that match TRBD2. Germline CDR1 SGHNT, CDR2 YYREEE (reference sequence). This CDR3 has 15 residues. V was pared by 1 base and J by 3 bases, with 3 bases of the junction left unmatched. The CDR3 sequence is CASSLRTSGYNEQFF. CDR3 coding DNA: TGTGCCAGCAGCTTGAGAACTAGCGGCTACAATGAGCAGTTCTTC.

This chain connects TRBV10-2 to TRBJ1-2; D gene uncertain. CDR1 and CDR2 from the germline V gene are WSHSY and SAAADI. The ends were cut back, 0 bases at V and 3 bases at J, with 8 bases in the middle. CDR3 length equals 14 residues. The CDR3 DNA follows: TGCGCCAGCAGTGAGTCACACACTTACTATGGCTACACCTTC. Encoded protein: CASSESHTYYGYTF.